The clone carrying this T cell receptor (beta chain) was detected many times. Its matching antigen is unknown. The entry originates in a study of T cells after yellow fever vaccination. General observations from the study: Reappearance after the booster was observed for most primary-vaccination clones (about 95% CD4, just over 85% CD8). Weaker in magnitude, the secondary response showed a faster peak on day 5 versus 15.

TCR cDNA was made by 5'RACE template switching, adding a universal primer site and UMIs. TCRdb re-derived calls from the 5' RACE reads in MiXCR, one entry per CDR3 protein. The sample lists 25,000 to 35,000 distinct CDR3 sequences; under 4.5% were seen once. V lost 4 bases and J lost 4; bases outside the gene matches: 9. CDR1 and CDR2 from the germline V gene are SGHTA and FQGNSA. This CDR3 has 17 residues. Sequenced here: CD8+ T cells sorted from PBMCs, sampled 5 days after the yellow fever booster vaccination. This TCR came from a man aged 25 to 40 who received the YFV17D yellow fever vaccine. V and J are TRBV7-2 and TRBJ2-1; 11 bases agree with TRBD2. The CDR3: CASSSLAGGWQYNEQFF. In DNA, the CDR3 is TGTGCCAGCAGCTCCTTAGCGGGAGGGTGGCAATACAATGAGCAGTTCTTC.